The rows below give T cell receptor beta chains drawn from one sample of a study of CD8+ T cells in alopecia areata. TCRdb keeps only in-frame clones here, not all; method: immunoSEQ multiplex PCR. The sample has some 240,000 clones, about 50% seen once; the top ten hold about 1.4%. The sample here was CD4+ T cells sorted from blood, taken at week 4, from a patient treated with tofacitinib. The receptors shown here come from a human donor with alopecia areata. CDR3s include the opening cysteine and the closing phenylalanine or tryptophan. D genes are given only for firm matches. Clone size is not always given. Where it is, it says once, few, many or a class for expanded clones.

j_call: TRBJ1-2
d_call: TRBD1
clone_size: few
v_call: TRBV9
cdr3_nt: TGTGCCAGCAGCGTAGCTTTGAGGACAGGGGAAGGCTACACCTTC
cdr3_aa: CASSVALRTGEGYTF

j_call: TRBJ1-1
d_call: TRBD1
clone_size: .
v_call: TRBV29-1
cdr3_nt: TGCAGCTCCAGACAGGGACTGGGCACTGAAGCTTTCTTT
cdr3_aa: CSSRQGLGTEAFF

j_call: TRBJ2-7
d_call: .
clone_size: .
v_call: TRBV7-2
cdr3_nt: TGTGCCAGCAGCTTAACGGTTGTATATGAGCAGTACTTC
cdr3_aa: CASSLTVVYEQYF

j_call: TRBJ2-1
d_call: TRBD2
clone_size: few
v_call: TRBV12-5
cdr3_nt: TGTGCTAGTGGTTTGGGACTAGCGCTCGATGAGCAGTTCTTC
cdr3_aa: CASGLGLALDEQFF

j_call: TRBJ1-1
d_call: .
clone_size: .
v_call: TRBV6-5
cdr3_nt: TGTGCCAGCAGCCGACGAGGACGGACTGAAGCTTTCTTT
cdr3_aa: CASSRRGRTEAFF

j_call: TRBJ2-3
d_call: .
clone_size: many
v_call: TRBV7-9
cdr3_nt: TGTGCCAGCAGCTTGAGTGGGGGCACAGATACGCAGTATTTT
cdr3_aa: CASSLSGGTDTQYF

j_call: TRBJ1-6
d_call: .
clone_size: .
v_call: TRBV28
cdr3_nt: TGTGCCAGCAGTTATCCGGGACGGATTAATTCACCCCTCCACTTT
cdr3_aa: CASSYPGRINSPLHF

j_call: TRBJ2-3
d_call: TRBD2
clone_size: many
v_call: TRBV7-2
cdr3_nt: TGTGCCAGCAGCTCACAGAGCGGGGAGACAGATACGCAGTATTTT
cdr3_aa: CASSSQSGETDTQYF

j_call: TRBJ2-3
d_call: .
clone_size: .
v_call: TRBV15
cdr3_nt: TGTGCCACCAGCAGAGATCCCCCAGATACGCAGTATTTT
cdr3_aa: CATSRDPPDTQYF

j_call: TRBJ1-4
d_call: TRBD1
clone_size: .
v_call: TRBV2
cdr3_nt: TGTGCCAGCACCCAAGGGGGCAGGGTCTATGAAAAACTGTTTTTT
cdr3_aa: CASTQGGRVYEKLFF

j_call: TRBJ2-3
d_call: TRBD1
clone_size: .
v_call: TRBV11-1
cdr3_nt: TGTGCCAGCAGCCCCGACTCGACAGGGGGAGCGGATACGCAGTATTTT
cdr3_aa: CASSPDSTGGADTQYF

j_call: TRBJ2-3
d_call: TRBD1
clone_size: few
v_call: TRBV29-1
cdr3_nt: TGCAGCGTTGATGAACAGGGGCTACGGACAGATACGCAGTATTTT
cdr3_aa: CSVDEQGLRTDTQYF

j_call: TRBJ2-1
d_call: .
clone_size: .
v_call: TRBV30
cdr3_nt: TGTGCCTGGAGTGACCGGGTATCCTACAATGAGCAGTTCTTC
cdr3_aa: CAWSDRVSYNEQFF

j_call: TRBJ2-1
d_call: TRBD2
clone_size: .
v_call: TRBV19
cdr3_nt: TGTGCCAGTAGTATACTAGCGGGGGGACCTTACAATGAGCAGTTCTTC
cdr3_aa: CASSILAGGPYNEQFF

j_call: TRBJ2-7
d_call: TRBD1
clone_size: .
v_call: TRBV5-1
cdr3_nt: TGCGCCAGCAGCTTGGTACAGGGGACCTACGAGCAGTACTTC
cdr3_aa: CASSLVQGTYEQYF

j_call: TRBJ2-3
d_call: .
clone_size: few
v_call: TRBV4-3
cdr3_nt: TGCGCCAGCAGCCAAGGACCAAGGGATACGCAGTATTTT
cdr3_aa: CASSQGPRDTQYF

j_call: TRBJ2-1
d_call: TRBD1
clone_size: .
v_call: TRBV30
cdr3_nt: TGTGCCTTATCCGGGACAGGGAATGAGCAGTTCTTC
cdr3_aa: CALSGTGNEQFF

j_call: TRBJ2-3
d_call: .
clone_size: .
v_call: TRBV7-2
cdr3_nt: TGTGCCAGCAGCCCCCAGATTCCCAGAACAGATACGCAGTATTTT
cdr3_aa: CASSPQIPRTDTQYF

j_call: TRBJ1-2
d_call: .
clone_size: .
v_call: TRBV30
cdr3_nt: TGTGCCTGGGATTCAGGGGAAGGCTACACCTTC
cdr3_aa: CAWDSGEGYTF

j_call: TRBJ1-1
d_call: .
clone_size: once
v_call: TRBV30
cdr3_nt: TGTGCCTGGAGCTTCTGGAGGGCGATGAACACTGAAGCTTTCTTT
cdr3_aa: CAWSFWRAMNTEAFF

j_call: TRBJ2-5
d_call: .
clone_size: .
v_call: TRBV6-5
cdr3_nt: TGTGCCAGCAGTTACTCCTTCCGGGCAGGCCAAGAGACCCAGTACTTC
cdr3_aa: CASSYSFRAGQETQYF

j_call: TRBJ2-1
d_call: .
clone_size: .
v_call: TRBV27
cdr3_nt: TGTGCCAGCAGTACGGGGCGATACAATGAGCAGTTCTTC
cdr3_aa: CASSTGRYNEQFF

j_call: TRBJ2-6
d_call: .
clone_size: few
v_call: TRBV14
cdr3_nt: TGTGCCAGCAGCCCCGAGGGGAGCTCTGGGGCCAACGTCCTGACTTTC
cdr3_aa: CASSPEGSSGANVLTF

j_call: TRBJ1-4
d_call: .
clone_size: .
v_call: TRBV28
cdr3_nt: TGTGCCAGCAGTTCCCTCCCGGGGCGTTCTAATGAAAAACTGTTTTTT
cdr3_aa: CASSSLPGRSNEKLFF

j_call: TRBJ1-1
d_call: .
clone_size: .
v_call: TRBV15
cdr3_nt: TGTGCCACCAGATGGGAATCGAACACTGAAGCTTTCTTT
cdr3_aa: CATRWESNTEAFF

j_call: TRBJ2-3
d_call: .
clone_size: .
v_call: TRBV29-1
cdr3_nt: TGCAGCGGGGAAGGGGTTGATACGCAGTATTTT
cdr3_aa: CSGEGVDTQYF

j_call: TRBJ1-6
d_call: TRBD1
clone_size: few
v_call: TRBV7-9
cdr3_nt: TGTGCCAGCAGCGGAGAGGGAAACAGGGGGGATTCACCCCTCCACTTT
cdr3_aa: CASSGEGNRGDSPLHF

j_call: TRBJ2-7
d_call: .
clone_size: .
v_call: TRBV6-6
cdr3_nt: TGTGCCAGCAGTTACACAGATCGGCGTGAGCAGTACTTC
cdr3_aa: CASSYTDRREQYF

j_call: TRBJ1-6
d_call: .
clone_size: .
v_call: TRBV15
cdr3_nt: TGTGCCACCAGCAGAGATTCACAAGCCAATTCACCCCTCCACTTT
cdr3_aa: CATSRDSQANSPLHF

j_call: TRBJ1-5
d_call: TRBD1
clone_size: .
v_call: TRBV18
cdr3_nt: TGTGCCAGCTCACCACAACAGGGGAGCAATCAGCCCCAGCATTTT
cdr3_aa: CASSPQQGSNQPQHF

j_call: TRBJ2-1
d_call: TRBD1
clone_size: .
v_call: TRBV5-6
cdr3_nt: TGTGCCAGCAGCTTCGGGACAGGGGAGTATGAGCAGTTCTTC
cdr3_aa: CASSFGTGEYEQFF

j_call: TRBJ1-6
d_call: .
clone_size: .
v_call: TRBV4-3
cdr3_nt: TGCGCCAGCAGCCAAGACGACCGTAATTCACCCCTCCACTTT
cdr3_aa: CASSQDDRNSPLHF

j_call: TRBJ1-2
d_call: TRBD1
clone_size: once
v_call: TRBV5-1
cdr3_nt: TGCGCCAGCACCGAAGTCACAGGGGGCGCGGGTGGCTACACCTTC
cdr3_aa: CASTEVTGGAGGYTF

j_call: TRBJ1-1
d_call: .
clone_size: few
v_call: TRBV29-1
cdr3_nt: TGCAGCGTTGTGCAACAGGGTGTCACTGAAGCTTTCTTT
cdr3_aa: CSVVQQGVTEAFF

j_call: TRBJ1-1
d_call: .
clone_size: .
v_call: TRBV29-1
cdr3_nt: TGCAGCGTCGCCCAACAGGTACAGAACACTGAAGCTTTCTTT
cdr3_aa: CSVAQQVQNTEAFF

j_call: TRBJ1-5
d_call: .
clone_size: .
v_call: TRBV7-8
cdr3_nt: TGTGCCAGCAGCCCCAGAGGTAGCAATCAGCCCCAGCATTTT
cdr3_aa: CASSPRGSNQPQHF

j_call: TRBJ2-3
d_call: .
clone_size: .
v_call: TRBV4-3
cdr3_nt: TGCGCCAGCAGCCAACAAGCCTATAGCACAGATACGCAGTATTTT
cdr3_aa: CASSQQAYSTDTQYF

j_call: TRBJ2-3
d_call: .
clone_size: many
v_call: TRBV7-2
cdr3_nt: TGTGCCAGCAGCTTAGTTTTCACAGATACGCAGTATTTT
cdr3_aa: CASSLVFTDTQYF

j_call: TRBJ2-2
d_call: .
clone_size: once
v_call: TRBV4-3
cdr3_nt: TGCGCCAGCAGCCAAGGGGGGCCCACGAACACCGGGGAGCTGTTTTTT
cdr3_aa: CASSQGGPTNTGELFF

j_call: TRBJ2-5
d_call: .
clone_size: .
v_call: TRBV30
cdr3_nt: TGTGCCTGGAGCTCCTCGGGGTTTGGGGAGACCCAGTACTTC
cdr3_aa: CAWSSSGFGETQYF